The clone carrying this T cell receptor beta chain was detected many times. The antigen remains undetermined. The junction had 7 bases not matched to a gene; V was cut back by 3 bases and J by 8 bases. CDR3 length: 15 amino acids. Looked up from germline, CDR1 is SGHRS and CDR2 is YFSETQ. The data belong to a study of post-analysis software for immune sequencing data. As for the study in general: Relapsing-remitting, secondary progressive and progressive-relapsing courses of multiple sclerosis were included. Regarding the study as a whole: When the samples were clustered directly with F measure, those that had been prepared in the same batch showed strong co-clustering. Those with multiple sclerosis, the patient group, showed significantly lower normalized Chao1 diversity than controls. TRBV5-6, TRBV5-1 and TRBV20-1 belonged to a set of about 5 TRBV segments that were more frequent in patients than controls.

Libraries were made from TCR beta cDNA, and they carried unique molecular identifiers. The yield from roughly 1 to 10 million T cells was roughly 500,000 cDNA molecules in total. TCRdb ran MiXCR on the PCR reads and lists one entry per CDR3 protein. The data hold some 260,000 distinct CDR3 sequences, with less than 40% observed a single time. This chain uses TRBV5-1 with TRBJ2-1; 11 bases align to TRBD2. The TCR was taken from a girl under 18 with multiple sclerosis. The sample consisted of blood. CDR3: CASSSGLAGGYEQFF. The CDR3 DNA follows: TGCGCCAGCAGCTCGGGGCTAGCGGGAGGATATGAGCAGTTCTTC.